This T cell receptor beta chain is from a study of cytomegalovirus exposure and HLA in healthy donors. PCR amplification relied on 60 Vbeta primers (plus 13 Jbeta primers). TCRdb keeps only in-frame clones here, not all; method: immunoSEQ multiplex PCR. The sample shows 220,000 or so clones, more than 75% of them seen only once. V shed 5 bases, J shed 3 bases, and the junction held 6 bases outside the gene matches. The CDR3 extends over 14 amino acids. Per the germline V gene, CDR1 is SGHAT and CDR2 is FQNNGV. The V and J genes are TRBV11-2 and TRBJ1-1; 7 nucleotides agree with TRBD1. Sequencing used PBMCs. The receptor was derived from a male donor in good health and CMV-seronegative. DNA of the CDR3: TGTGCCAGCAGCGGCCTAGGGGGCTACACTGAAGCTTTCTTT. Its protein product is CASSGLGGYTEAFF.